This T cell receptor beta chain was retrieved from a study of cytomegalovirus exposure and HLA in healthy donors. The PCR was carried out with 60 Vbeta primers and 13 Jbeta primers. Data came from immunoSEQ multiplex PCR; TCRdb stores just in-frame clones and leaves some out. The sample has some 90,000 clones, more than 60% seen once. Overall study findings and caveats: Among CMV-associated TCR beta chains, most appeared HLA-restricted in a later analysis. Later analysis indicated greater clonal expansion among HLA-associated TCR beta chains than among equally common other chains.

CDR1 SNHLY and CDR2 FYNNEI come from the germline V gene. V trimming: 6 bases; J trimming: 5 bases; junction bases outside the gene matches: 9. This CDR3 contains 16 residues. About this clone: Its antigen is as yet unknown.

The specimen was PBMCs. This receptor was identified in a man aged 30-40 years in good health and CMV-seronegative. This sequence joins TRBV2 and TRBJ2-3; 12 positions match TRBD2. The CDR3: CASSPLAGGPQDTQYF. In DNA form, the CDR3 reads TGTGCCAGCAGCCCTCTAGCGGGGGGGCCACAAGATACGCAGTATTTT.